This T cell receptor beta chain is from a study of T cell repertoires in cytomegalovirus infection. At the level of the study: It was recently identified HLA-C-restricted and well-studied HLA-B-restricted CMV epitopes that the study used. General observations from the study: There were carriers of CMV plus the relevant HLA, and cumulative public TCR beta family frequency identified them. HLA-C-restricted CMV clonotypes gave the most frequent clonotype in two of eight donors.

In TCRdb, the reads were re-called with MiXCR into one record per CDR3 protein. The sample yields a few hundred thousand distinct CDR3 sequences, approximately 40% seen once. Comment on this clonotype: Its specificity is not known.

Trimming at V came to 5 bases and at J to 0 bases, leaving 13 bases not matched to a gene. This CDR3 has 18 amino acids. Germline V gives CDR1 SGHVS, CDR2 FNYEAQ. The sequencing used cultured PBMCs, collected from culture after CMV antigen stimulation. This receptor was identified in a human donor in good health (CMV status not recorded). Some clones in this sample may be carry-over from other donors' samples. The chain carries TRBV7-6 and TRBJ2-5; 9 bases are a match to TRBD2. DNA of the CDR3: TGTGCCAGCAGCCCATTTGTGCCTAGCGGGGACTACCAAGAGACCCAGTACTTC. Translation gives CASSPFVPSGDYQETQYF.